Below are 32 T cell receptor beta chains sequenced from a single sample in a study of shared clonotypes between healthy human individuals. Sequencing was performed with immunoSEQ multiplex PCR; in TCRdb, only in-frame clones are kept and a portion is missing. The sample gives fewer than 1.6 million clones, about 98.5% of which show up once; approximately 0.4% is in the top ten. Sequenced material: naive CD4+ T cells sorted from blood. Subset in this sample: CD45RA+ positively selected. These receptors were collected from a young man in good health.

The chain links TRBV5-4 to TRBJ2-7; D gene ambiguous. Germline V CDR1 and CDR2: SGHNT, YYREEE (reference sequence). The CDR3 sequence is 14 residues long. V lost 0 bases, J lost 0 bases, and 7 bases lay in between. The CDR3 nucleotides are TGTGCCAGCAGCTTGGAGGTCACCTCCTACGAGCAGTACTTC. This gives the protein CASSLEVTSYEQYF. The full variable domain, with the rest looked up from reference TRBV5-4 and TRBJ2-7, is ETGVTQSPTHLIKTRGQQVTLRCSSQSGHNTVSWYQQALGQGPQFIFQYYREEENGRGNFPPRFSGLQFPNYSSELNVNALELDDSALYLCASSLEVTSYEQYFGPGTRLTVT.

The rearrangement joins TRBV18 to TRBJ2-3; 11 bases line up with TRBD2. With 5 bases clipped from V and 3 bases from J, the junction kept 4 bases outside the gene matches. CDR3 size: 15 residues. Germline CDR1 is KGHSH and CDR2 is LQKENI. The CDR3, as DNA: TGTGCCAGCTCAGGGTCTAGCGGGAGGACAGATACGCAGTATTTT. It codes for CASSGSSGRTDTQYF.

The chain links TRBV10-3 to TRBJ2-7, with 7 bases aligning to TRBD2. The V gene's germline CDR1 is ENHRY and CDR2 SYGVKD. Losses at the gene ends were 6 bases for V and 4 bases for J; bases not matched to a gene: 6. This CDR3 has 13 amino acids. CDR3 in amino acids: CAIRGRESYEQYF. CDR3 DNA: TGTGCCATCAGAGGGCGGGAGTCGTACGAGCAGTACTTC.

CDR3 in DNA: TGTGCCAGCAGCCCCCAGGGATACCCGGGGGCCAACGTCCTGACTTTC. It specifies CASSPQGYPGANVLTF. This chain joins TRBV7-8 and TRBJ2-6, with D perhaps TRBD1 (5 bases). CDR1 SGHVS and CDR2 FQNEAQ come from the germline V gene. Trimming removed 5 bases at V and 4 bases at J, with 15 bases between. The CDR3 sequence is 16 residues long.

This rearrangement joins TRBV6-5 to TRBJ2-5, with TRBD2 as a possible D gene (6 bases). CDR3 length: 14 residues. Looked up from germline, CDR1 is MNHEY and CDR2 is SVGAGI. Between the trimmed V and J ends, which lost 7 bases and 2 bases, there was a span of 14 bases. In nucleotides, the CDR3 is TGTGCCAGCACGCGTGGGGGGAAACAAGAGACCCAGTACTTC. It translates to CASTRGGKQETQYF.

The chain uses TRBV19 and TRBJ2-1, with D maybe TRBD2 (5 bases). There are 14 residues in the CDR3. The V end was cut by 3 bases, the J end by 9 bases, with 15 bases between. Germline V gene sequence: CDR1 LNHDA, CDR2 SQIVND (reference sequence). In DNA form, the CDR3 reads TGTGCCAGTAGTATTATGGGGAGCCGGGGTGAGCAGTTCTTC. It encodes CASSIMGSRGEQFF.

This clone was recorded once. The chain joins TRBV7-9 to TRBJ2-7, with a tentative D call TRBD1 (6 bases). The germline CDR1 and CDR2 sequences are SEHNR and FQNEAQ (reference sequence). This CDR3 region has 14 residues. V was trimmed by 5 bases and J by 2 bases, leaving 13 bases between them. The CDR3 reads CASSVYRAAYEQYF. The CDR3 region has the DNA TGTGCCAGCAGCGTCTACAGGGCCGCCTACGAGCAGTACTTC. The complete variable domain, with remaining parts taken from reference TRBV7-9 and TRBJ2-7, reads DTGVSQNPRHKITKRGQNVTFRCDPISEHNRLYWYRQTLGQGPEFLTYFQNEAQLEKSRLLSDRFSAERPKGSFSTLEIQRTEQGDSAMYLCASSVYRAAYEQYFGPGTRLTVT.

This clone occurred once. Written as DNA, the CDR3 is TGTGCCAGCAGTAGTCAGATTAACTATGGCTACACCTTC. Translation: CASSSQINYGYTF. The chain joins TRBV5-6 to TRBJ1-2; no reliable D call. V lost 5 bases to trimming and J lost 1 base, with 9 bases between them. The CDR3 runs to 13 residues. Germline values: CDR1 SGHDT, CDR2 YYEEEE. The full variable domain, rest sourced from reference TRBV5-6 and TRBJ1-2, is DAGVTQSPTHLIKTRGQQVTLRCSPKSGHDTVSWYQQALGQGPQFIFQYYEEEERQRGNFPDRFSGHQFPNYSSELNVNALLLGDSALYLCASSSQINYGYTFGSGTRLTVV.

J is TRBJ2-3 and V is TRBV7-2, with 7 bases matching TRBD2. CDR1 is SGHTA and CDR2 is FQGNSA in the germline V gene. The V segment lost 3 bases and the J segment 6 bases; nucleotides outside the gene matches: 9. CDR3 length equals 15 residues. The CDR3 region is CASSFGASGADTQYF. The DNA of the CDR3 is TGTGCCAGCAGCTTCGGGGCTAGCGGAGCGGATACGCAGTATTTT.

J is TRBJ1-5 and V is TRBV10-3, with TRBD1 matching over 9 bases. The CDR3 covers 15 residues. Germline CDR1 reads ENHRY; CDR2 reads SYGVKD. J gave up 3 bases and V 5 bases, and 5 bases lay outside the gene matches. In nucleotides, the CDR3 is TGTGCCATCAGTCCAGACAGGGGGGCCAATCAGCCCCAGCATTTT. It is translated as CAISPDRGANQPQHF.

The chain couples TRBV19 to TRBJ2-7; D is undetermined. The V gene's germline CDR1 is LNHDA and CDR2 SQIVND (reference sequence). The CDR3 consists of 12 residues. The V end was cut by 4 bases, the J end by 3 bases, with 7 bases between. CDR3 protein: CASSSAGYEQYF. The CDR3 DNA reads as TGTGCCAGTAGTAGTGCCGGCTACGAGCAGTACTTC. Full variable domain (rest looked up from reference TRBV19 and TRBJ2-7): DGGITQSPKYLFRKEGQNVTLSCEQNLNHDAMYWYRQDPGQGLRLIYYSQIVNDFQKGDIAEGYSVSREKKESFPLTVTSAQKNPTAFYLCASSSAGYEQYFGPGTRLTVT.

The V and J genes are TRBV14 and TRBJ2-5; 9 bases are a match to TRBD2. Germline CDR1 reads SGHDN; CDR2 reads FVKESK. Trimming at V came to 4 bases and at J to 0 bases, leaving 6 bases not matched to a gene. The CDR3 covers 16 residues. For the CDR3, the DNA is TGTGCCAGCAGCCCCGGCCTAGCGGGATACCAAGAGACCCAGTACTTC. It translates to CASSPGLAGYQETQYF.

The table lists this clone with a few counts. This chain connects TRBV7-9 to TRBJ1-5, with a possible D match to TRBD1 (5 bases). Trimming stripped 0 bases from V and 5 bases from J, with 14 bases between. The length of the CDR3 is 16 residues. Germline CDR1 is SEHNR and CDR2 is FQNEAQ (reference sequence). The CDR3 is CASSLAPKGTDQPQHF. The DNA for the CDR3 is TGTGCCAGCAGCTTAGCGCCCAAGGGGACTGATCAGCCCCAGCATTTT.

The V and J genes are TRBV5-6 and TRBJ2-7; weak D call: TRBD1 (6 bases). Deletions cut 1 base from V and 3 bases from J, with 8 bases between. The germline gives CDR1 SGHDT, CDR2 YYEEEE. This CDR3 region has 13 residues. In DNA form, the CDR3 reads TGTGCCAGCAGCTTGACAGGGCTCTACGAGCAGTACTTC. It is translated as CASSLTGLYEQYF.

Notes on this clone: Within the sample, other DNA sequences also encode this same CDR3. This rearrangement joins TRBV28 to TRBJ2-5; tentatively, D is TRBD2 (5 bases). The V gene's germline CDR1 is MDHEN and CDR2 SYDVKM. This CDR3 spans 15 amino acids. Between the trimmed V and J ends, which lost 2 bases and 5 bases, there was a span of 15 bases. CDR3 in DNA: TGTGCCAGCAGTTTAGATAGAGGGTTAGGGGAGACCCAGTACTTC. It specifies CASSLDRGLGETQYF.

J is TRBJ2-7 and V is TRBV7-6, with 11 nucleotides matching TRBD2. Germline lookup yields CDR1 SGHVS and CDR2 FNYEAQ. V was clipped by 5 bases and J by 1 base; unmatched bases: 10. CDR3 length: 17 residues. CDR3 bases: TGTGCCAGCAGCCGAGGGACTAGCGGACGGGGGTCCTACGAGCAGTACTTC. Protein sequence: CASSRGTSGRGSYEQYF.

The CDR3 DNA is TGTGCCAGCAGCCTGGACAGCCAACATCAGCCCCAGCATTTT. It encodes CASSLDSQHQPQHF. The rearrangement joins TRBV5-5 to TRBJ1-5; D might be TRBD1 (6 bases). CDR1 and CDR2 (germline): SGHKS, YYEKEE (reference sequence). The CDR3 runs 14 residues. The V end lost 4 bases, the J end lost 5 bases, and 13 bases lay between the germline ends.

The chain carries TRBV9 and TRBJ2-1, with TRBD2 matching 9 bases. This CDR3 spans 15 amino acids. V was clipped by 0 bases and J by 9 bases; unmatched bases: 7. Germline loops: CDR1 SGDLS, CDR2 YYNGEE. The CDR3 coding sequence is TGTGCCAGCAGCGTAGATAGCGGGAGATGGAGTGAGCAGTTCTTC. Translating it yields CASSVDSGRWSEQFF.

For this clone: Other DNA sequences in the sample encode the same CDR3. The chain couples TRBV18 to TRBJ2-7; D is unresolved. From germline, CDR1 is KGHSH and CDR2 LQKENI. The CDR3 length is 13 residues. V lost 2 bases and J 1 base, leaving 6 bases between the germline ends. The CDR3 region is CASSPGGSYEQYF. The CDR3 DNA reads as TGTGCCAGCTCACCAGGCGGATCCTACGAGCAGTACTTC.

In regard to this clone: The same CDR3 can be traced to other DNA sequences in this sample. This chain joins TRBV18 and TRBJ1-2; D might be TRBD1 (5 bases). V dropped 0 bases and J dropped 6 bases, with 8 bases sitting between them. CDR1 is KGHSH and CDR2 is LQKENI in the germline V gene. The CDR3 sequence is 13 residues long. CDR3 in amino acids: CASSPPGGNGYTF. The CDR3 DNA reads TGTGCCAGCTCACCACCGGGGGGGAATGGCTACACCTTC.

V usage is TRBV11-3 and J usage is TRBJ2-1, with a possible D match to TRBD2 (6 bases). Per the germline V gene, CDR1 is SGHNT and CDR2 is YENEEA. V was shortened by 1 base and J by 6 bases, with 7 bases between the two germline ends. The length of the CDR3 is 13 residues. The chain's CDR3 is CASSLAGVNEQFF. The CDR3 coding sequence is TGTGCCAGCAGCTTAGCGGGAGTCAATGAGCAGTTCTTC.

The CDR3 region is CASSLGGVSYEQYF. DNA of the CDR3: TGTGCCAGCAGTTTAGGAGGGGTCTCCTACGAGCAGTACTTC. V gene TRBV28 combines with J gene TRBJ2-7, with D possibly matching TRBD2 (6 bases). Per germline, CDR1 MDHEN and CDR2 SYDVKM. This CDR3 is built from 14 residues. Trimming cost V 2 bases and J 0 bases, with 8 bases left between them. The full variable domain, with the rest looked up from reference TRBV28 and TRBJ2-7, is DVKVTQSSRYLVKRTGEKVFLECVQDMDHENMFWYRQDPGLGLRLIYFSYDVKMKEKGDIPEGYSVSREKKERFSLILESASTNQTSMYLCASSLGGVSYEQYFGPGTRLTVT.

This clone was found a few times. Other DNA sequences in the sample encode the same CDR3. The CDR3 nucleotides read TGTGCCAGCAGCTTGGAGGGCTACGAGCAGTACTTC. Translated: CASSLEGYEQYF. V usage is TRBV5-6 and J usage is TRBJ2-7; D is unclear. Germline V gene data show CDR1 as SGHDT and CDR2 as YYEEEE. Trimming shortened V by 0 bases and J by 3 bases, and 4 bases separated the two germline ends. The CDR3 consists of 12 residues.

V gene TRBV6-5 combines with J gene TRBJ2-7; no clear D gene. Germline V CDR1 and CDR2: MNHEY, SVGAGI. This CDR3 has 15 amino acids. Trimming shortened V by 1 base and J by 7 bases, and 17 bases separated the two germline ends. CDR3 coding DNA: TGTGCCAGCAGTTACTTCCCCCAAACGGGTGGTGAGCAGTACTTC. It translates to CASSYFPQTGGEQYF.

About this clone: Within the sample, other DNA sequences also encode this same CDR3. The rearrangement uses TRBV6-5 and TRBJ2-7; D might be TRBD2 (6 bases). In germline, CDR1 is MNHEY, CDR2 SVGAGI. This CDR3 spans 12 amino acids. With 0 bases removed from V and 6 bases from J, the gap between germline ends came to 6 bases. The CDR3 DNA reads as TGTGCCAGCAGTTACTCGGGGGGCGAGCAGTACTTC. It translates to CASSYSGGEQYF.

The rearrangement uses TRBV2 and TRBJ2-7, with a tentative D call TRBD2 (6 bases). Germline values: CDR1 SNHLY, CDR2 FYNNEI. The V end lost 5 bases, the J end lost 7 bases, and 21 bases lay between the germline ends. The CDR3 length is 15 residues. CDR3 nucleotides: TGTGCCAGCAGTCCAGTCAGGTCGGGGGTATGGGAGCAGTACTTC. Its translation is CASSPVRSGVWEQYF.

The genes are TRBV7-2 and TRBJ1-1; D is possibly TRBD1 (6 bases). CDR1 and CDR2 (germline): SGHTA, FQGNSA. The length of the CDR3 is 18 residues. Trimming took off 0 bases at V and 1 base at J, with 18 bases between the two ends. In nucleotides, the CDR3 is TGTGCCAGCAGCTTAGCGCGGCGTACCGGGACACAGAACACTGAAGCTTTCTTT. Translated, it gives CASSLARRTGTQNTEAFF.

The genes are TRBV30 and TRBJ2-1; 8 bases are shared with TRBD2. The length of the CDR3 is 20 residues. V lost 1 base, J lost 3 bases, and 20 bases stayed unmatched. The germline V gene encodes CDR1 GTSNPN and CDR2 SVGIG (reference sequence). The CDR3 sequence is CAWSGEWEREKSGYYNEQFF. CDR3 nucleotides: TGTGCCTGGAGTGGGGAGTGGGAGCGGGAGAAGAGTGGTTACTACAATGAGCAGTTCTTC.

This chain uses TRBV19 with TRBJ2-2; D possibly corresponds to TRBD1 (5 bases). V was clipped by 1 base and J by 5 bases, with 8 bases between them. CDR3 size: 14 residues. CDR1 and CDR2 from the germline V gene are LNHDA and SQIVND (reference sequence). The CDR3 bases are TGTGCCAGTAGTATAGGCCAGGGTACCGGGGAGCTGTTTTTT. This encodes CASSIGQGTGELFF.

J is TRBJ2-7 and V is TRBV7-8, with D uncertain. Between the trimmed V and J ends, which lost 5 bases and 4 bases, there was a span of 18 bases. The CDR3 consists of 15 residues. From germline, CDR1 is SGHVS and CDR2 FQNEAQ. This chain's CDR3 is CASSAGRTVLYEQYF. As DNA, the CDR3 is TGTGCCAGCAGCGCAGGCAGGACGGTATTATACGAGCAGTACTTC.

The rearrangement joins TRBV9 to TRBJ2-3; 15 bases agree with TRBD2. Germline CDR1 SGDLS, CDR2 YYNGEE. The CDR3 consists of 19 residues. V trimming: 4 bases; J trimming: 0 bases; junction bases outside the gene matches: 9. CDR3 sequence reads: CASSRSGTSGRHSTDTQYF. CDR3 DNA sequence: TGTGCCAGCAGCCGATCCGGGACTAGCGGGAGGCACAGCACAGATACGCAGTATTTT.

This chain uses TRBV10-3 with TRBJ2-7; TRBD2 agrees at 7 bases. Germline-derived CDR1 and CDR2 are ENHRY and SYGVKD. Unmatched junction bases numbered 9, after V lost 7 bases and J lost 3 bases. CDR3 length: 14 amino acids. The CDR3 DNA sequence: TGTGCCATCACTCACGGGAGGAGTGACTACGAGCAGTACTTC. It translates to CAITHGRSDYEQYF.